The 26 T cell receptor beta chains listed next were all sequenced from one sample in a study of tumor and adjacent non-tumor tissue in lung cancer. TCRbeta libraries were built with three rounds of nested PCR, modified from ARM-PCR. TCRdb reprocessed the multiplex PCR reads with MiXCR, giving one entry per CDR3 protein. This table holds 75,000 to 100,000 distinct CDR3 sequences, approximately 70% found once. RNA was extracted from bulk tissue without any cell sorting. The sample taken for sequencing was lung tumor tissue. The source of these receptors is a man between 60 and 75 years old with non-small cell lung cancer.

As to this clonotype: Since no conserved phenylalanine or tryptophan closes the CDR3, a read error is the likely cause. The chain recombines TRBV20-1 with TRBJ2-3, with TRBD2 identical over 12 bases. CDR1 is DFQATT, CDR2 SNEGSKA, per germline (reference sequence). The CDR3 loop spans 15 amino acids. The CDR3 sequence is CSARELAGGRDMQYS. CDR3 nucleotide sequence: TGCAGTGCTAGAGAACTAGCGGGGGGAAGAGATATGCAGTATTCT.

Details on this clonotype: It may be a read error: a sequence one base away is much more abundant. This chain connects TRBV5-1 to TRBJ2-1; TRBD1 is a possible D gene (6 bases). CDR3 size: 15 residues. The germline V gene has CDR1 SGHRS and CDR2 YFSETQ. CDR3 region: CARSPRGVSYNEQFF. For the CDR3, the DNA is TGCGCCCGCAGCCCCAGGGGCGTCTCCTACAATGAGCAGTTCTTC.

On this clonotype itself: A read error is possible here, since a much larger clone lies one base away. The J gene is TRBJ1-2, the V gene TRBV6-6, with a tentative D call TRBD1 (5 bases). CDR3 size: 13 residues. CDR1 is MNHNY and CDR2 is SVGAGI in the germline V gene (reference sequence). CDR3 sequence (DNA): TGTGCCAACAGTCGAGGACCCAGGGAAGGCTACACCTTC. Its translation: CANSRGPREGYTF.

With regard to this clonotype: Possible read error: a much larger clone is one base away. CDR3 region: CASYRAGTGANVMTF. CDR3 in DNA: TGTGCCAGCTACCGGGCGGGGACTGGGGCCAACGTCATGACTTTC. V usage is TRBV28 and J usage is TRBJ2-6, with a weak D call TRBD2 (6 bases). This CDR3 is built from 15 residues. The germline V gene has CDR1 MDHEN and CDR2 SYDVKM.

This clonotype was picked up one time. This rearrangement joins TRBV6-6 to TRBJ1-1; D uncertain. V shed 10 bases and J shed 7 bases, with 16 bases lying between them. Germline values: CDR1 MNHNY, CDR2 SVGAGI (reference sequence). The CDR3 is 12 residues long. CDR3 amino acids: CANNSTRLEAFF. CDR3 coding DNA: TGTGCCAACAATTCGACCCGTCTTGAAGCTTTCTTT.

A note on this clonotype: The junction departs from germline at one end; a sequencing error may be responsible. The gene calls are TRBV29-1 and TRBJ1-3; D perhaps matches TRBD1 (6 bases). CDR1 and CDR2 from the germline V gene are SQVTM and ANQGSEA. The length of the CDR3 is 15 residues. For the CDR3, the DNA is TGCAGCGTTCGAGTGGGACACCACTCTGGAAACACTATATATTTT. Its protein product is CSVRVGHHSGNTIYF.

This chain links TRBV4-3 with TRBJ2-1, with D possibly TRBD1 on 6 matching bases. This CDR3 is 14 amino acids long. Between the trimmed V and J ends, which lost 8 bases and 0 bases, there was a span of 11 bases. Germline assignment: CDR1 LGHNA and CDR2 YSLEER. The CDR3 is CASRQVSSYNEQFF. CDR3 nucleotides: TGCGCCAGCCGACAGGTTAGCTCCTACAATGAGCAGTTCTTC.

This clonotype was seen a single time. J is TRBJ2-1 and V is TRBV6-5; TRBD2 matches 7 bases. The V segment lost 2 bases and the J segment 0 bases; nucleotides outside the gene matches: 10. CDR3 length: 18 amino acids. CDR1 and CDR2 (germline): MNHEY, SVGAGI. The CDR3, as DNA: TGTGCCAGCAGTTACGATGGGGGGGTCCCCCCCTCCTACAATGAGCAGTTCTTC. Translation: CASSYDGGVPPSYNEQFF.

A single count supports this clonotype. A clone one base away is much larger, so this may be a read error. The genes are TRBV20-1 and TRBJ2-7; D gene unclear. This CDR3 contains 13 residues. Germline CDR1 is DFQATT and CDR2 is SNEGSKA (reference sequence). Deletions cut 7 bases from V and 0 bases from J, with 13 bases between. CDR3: CSVSRQISYEQYF. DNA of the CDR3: TGCAGTGTTAGCAGGCAAATCTCCTACGAGCAGTACTTC.

CDR3 nucleotides: TGTGCCAGCAGCTTGGTTGGGGGTAAGTCCTACAATGAGCAGTTCTTC. It is translated as CASSLVGGKSYNEQFF. The J gene is TRBJ2-1, the V gene TRBV5-5, with D perhaps being TRBD1 or TRBD2 (5 bases each). The length of the CDR3 is 16 residues. Germline CDR1 reads SGHKS; CDR2 reads YYEKEE (reference sequence). Trimming cost V 0 bases and J 1 base, with 11 bases left between them.

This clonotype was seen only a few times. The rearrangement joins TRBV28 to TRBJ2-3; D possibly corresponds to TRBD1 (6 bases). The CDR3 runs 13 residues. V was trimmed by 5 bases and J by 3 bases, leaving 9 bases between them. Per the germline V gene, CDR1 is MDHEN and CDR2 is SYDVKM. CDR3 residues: CASSETGTDTQYF. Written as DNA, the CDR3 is TGTGCCAGCAGTGAAACAGGGACAGATACGCAGTATTTT.

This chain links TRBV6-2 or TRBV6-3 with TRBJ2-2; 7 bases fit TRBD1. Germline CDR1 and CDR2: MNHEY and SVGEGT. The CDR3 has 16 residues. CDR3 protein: CVSSYSGTVGTGELFF. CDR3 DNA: TGTGTCAGTAGTTACTCGGGGACAGTTGGTACCGGGGAGCTGTTTTTT.

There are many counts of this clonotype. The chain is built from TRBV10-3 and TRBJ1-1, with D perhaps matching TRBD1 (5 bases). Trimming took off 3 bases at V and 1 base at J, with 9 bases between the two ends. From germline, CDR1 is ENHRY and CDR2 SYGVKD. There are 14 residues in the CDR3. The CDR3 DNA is TGTGCCATCAGTGACAGGGCAAGGAACACTGAAGCTTTCTTT. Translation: CAISDRARNTEAFF.

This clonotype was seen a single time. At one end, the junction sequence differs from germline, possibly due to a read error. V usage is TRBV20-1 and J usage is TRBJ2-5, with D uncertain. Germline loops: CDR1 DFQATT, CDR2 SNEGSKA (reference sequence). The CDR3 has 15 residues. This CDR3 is CNARDATRVQETQYF. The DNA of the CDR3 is TGCAATGCTAGAGATGCGACGAGAGTCCAGGAGACCCAGTACTTC.

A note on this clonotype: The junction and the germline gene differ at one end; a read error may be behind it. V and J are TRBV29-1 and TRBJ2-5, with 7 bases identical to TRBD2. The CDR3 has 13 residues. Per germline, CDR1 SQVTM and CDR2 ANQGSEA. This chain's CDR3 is CSVAWGSREIQYF. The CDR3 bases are TGCAGCGTTGCATGGGGGTCGCGGGAGATCCAGTACTTC.

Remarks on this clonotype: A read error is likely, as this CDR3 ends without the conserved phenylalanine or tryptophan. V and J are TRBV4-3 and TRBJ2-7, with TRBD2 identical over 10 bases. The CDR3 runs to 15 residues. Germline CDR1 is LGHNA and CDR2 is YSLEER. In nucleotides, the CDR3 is TGCTCCAGCAGCCTTGGGACTAGCGAGTCCTACGAGCAGTACTCC. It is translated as CSSSLGTSESYEQYS.

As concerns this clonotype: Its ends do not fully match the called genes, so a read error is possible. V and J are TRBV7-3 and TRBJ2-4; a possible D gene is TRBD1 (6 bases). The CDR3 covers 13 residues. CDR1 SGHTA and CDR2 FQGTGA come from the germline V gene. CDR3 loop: CASSLIPRDIHYF. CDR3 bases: TGTGCCAGCAGCTTAATTCCCAGGGACATTCATTACTTC.

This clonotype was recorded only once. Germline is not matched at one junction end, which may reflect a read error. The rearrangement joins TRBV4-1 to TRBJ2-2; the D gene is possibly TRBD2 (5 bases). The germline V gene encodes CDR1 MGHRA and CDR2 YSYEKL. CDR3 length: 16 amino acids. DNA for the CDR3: TGCGCCAGCAGCCAAGAGGAGCTGGGGAGCACCGCGGAGCTGTTTTTT. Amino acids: CASSQEELGSTAELFF.

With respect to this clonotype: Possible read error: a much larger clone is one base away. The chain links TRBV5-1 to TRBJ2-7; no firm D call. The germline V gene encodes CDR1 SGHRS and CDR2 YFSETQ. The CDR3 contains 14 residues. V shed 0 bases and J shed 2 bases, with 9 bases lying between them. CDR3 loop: CASSLATNTYEQYF. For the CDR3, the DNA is TGCGCCAGCAGCTTGGCAACAAACACCTACGAGCAGTACTTC.

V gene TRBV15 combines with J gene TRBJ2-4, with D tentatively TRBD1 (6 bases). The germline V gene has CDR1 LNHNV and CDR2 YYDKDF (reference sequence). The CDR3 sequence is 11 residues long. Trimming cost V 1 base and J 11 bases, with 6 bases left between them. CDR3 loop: CATSRGQVQYF. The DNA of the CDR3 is TGTGCCACCAGCAGAGGACAGGTTCAGTACTTC. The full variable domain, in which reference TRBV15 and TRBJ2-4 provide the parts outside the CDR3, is DAMVIQNPRYQVTQFGKPVTLSCSQTLNHNVMYWYQQKSSQAPKLLFHYYDKDFNNEADTPDNFQSRRPNTSFCFLDIRSPGLGDTAMYLCATSRGQVQYFGAGTRLSVL.

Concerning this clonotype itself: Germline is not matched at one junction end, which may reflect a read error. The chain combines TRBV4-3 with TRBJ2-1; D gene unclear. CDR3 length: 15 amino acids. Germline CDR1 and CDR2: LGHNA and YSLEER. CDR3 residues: CASGQLISVYNEQFF. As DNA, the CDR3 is TGCGCCAGCGGCCAACTGATAAGTGTCTACAATGAGCAGTTCTTC.

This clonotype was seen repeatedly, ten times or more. CDR3 amino acids: CASKVVPSYNEQFF. CDR3 bases: TGTGCCAGCAAGGTGGTGCCCTCCTACAATGAGCAGTTCTTC. The chain combines TRBV7-9 with TRBJ2-1; D uncertain. Germline CDR1 SEHNR, CDR2 FQNEAQ (reference sequence). CDR3 length: 14 amino acids. Deletions cut 7 bases from V and 0 bases from J, with 10 bases between.

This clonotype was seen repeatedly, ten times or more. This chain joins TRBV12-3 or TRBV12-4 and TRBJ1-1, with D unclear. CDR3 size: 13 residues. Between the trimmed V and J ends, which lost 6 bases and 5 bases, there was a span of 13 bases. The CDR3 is CASSLVAGTEAFF. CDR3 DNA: TGTGCCAGCAGCCTCGTGGCCGGGACTGAAGCTTTCTTT.

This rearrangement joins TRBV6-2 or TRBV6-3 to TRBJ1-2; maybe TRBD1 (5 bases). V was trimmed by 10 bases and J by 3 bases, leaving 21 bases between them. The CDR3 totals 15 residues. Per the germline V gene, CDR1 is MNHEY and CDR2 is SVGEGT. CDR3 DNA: TGTGCCAACAGGCCTACCGGGATAGGGGACTATGGCTACACCTTC. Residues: CANRPTGIGDYGYTF.

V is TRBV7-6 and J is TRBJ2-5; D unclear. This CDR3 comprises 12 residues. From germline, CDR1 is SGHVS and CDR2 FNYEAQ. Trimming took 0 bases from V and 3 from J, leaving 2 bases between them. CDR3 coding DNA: TGTGCCAGCAGCTTAGCAAAAGAGACCCAGTACTTC. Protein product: CASSLAKETQYF.

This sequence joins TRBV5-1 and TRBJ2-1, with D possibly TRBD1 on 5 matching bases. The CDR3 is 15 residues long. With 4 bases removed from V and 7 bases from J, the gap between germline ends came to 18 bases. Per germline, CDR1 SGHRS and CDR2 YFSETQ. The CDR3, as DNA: TGCGCCAGCAGCATATGGGGCATGGGGATAAATGAGCAGTTCTTC. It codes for CASSIWGMGINEQFF. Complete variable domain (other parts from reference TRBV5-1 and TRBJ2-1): KAGVTQTPRYLIKTRGQQVTLSCSPISGHRSVSWYQQTPGQGLQFLFEYFSETQRNKGNFPGRFSGRQFSNSRSEMNVSTLELGDSALYLCASSIWGMGINEQFFGPGTRLTVL.